The 5 T cell receptor beta chains presented below share a single source sample, sequenced in a study of CD8+CD57+ T cells in acquired aplastic anemia. The authors sequenced patients whose flow cytometry had shown CD8+CD57+ cell expansion. Using genomic DNA as the template, TCR beta VDJ and CDR3 profiling was carried out. TCRdb independently ran MiXCR on the reads; one entry per CDR3 protein. Of 150,000 to 200,000 distinct CDR3 sequences listed, under 55% are singletons. Material: sorted CD4+, CD8+, or CD8+CD57+ T cells (not recorded which) from PBMCs. These receptors were taken from a human donor with aplastic anemia.

The chain recombines TRBV24-1 with TRBJ1-5; TRBD1 aligns across 11 bases. CDR3 length equals 17 residues. V lost 3 bases to trimming and J lost 0 bases; unmatched junction nucleotides: 3. The germline V gene encodes CDR1 KGHDR and CDR2 SFDVKD. The CDR3 sequence is CATSDGTGGNSNQPQHF. Here the CDR3 DNA reads TGTGCCACCAGTGATGGGACAGGGGGGAATAGCAATCAGCCCCAGCATTTT.

This clonotype was detected ten times or more. The gene calls are TRBV6-2 or TRBV6-3 and TRBJ2-2, with D perhaps TRBD1 or TRBD2 (5 bases each). Germline CDR1 is MNHEY and CDR2 is SVGEGT. Deletions cut 5 bases from V and 7 bases from J, with 8 bases between. The CDR3 is 12 amino acids. The DNA of the CDR3 is TGTGCCAGCAGTAGAGGGGTCGGGGAGCTGTTTTTT. Translation gives CASSRGVGELFF.

This clonotype was counted only a few times. J is TRBJ1-1 and V is TRBV2, with 7 bases fitting TRBD1. After removal of 5 bases from V and 8 bases from J, the junction contained 2 bases not matched to a gene. This CDR3 has 11 residues. Germline CDR1 SNHLY, CDR2 FYNNEI. This CDR3 reads CASSPDREAFF. The CDR3 bases are TGTGCCAGCAGTCCGGACAGGGAAGCTTTCTTT.

This clonotype showed up many times. The chain joins TRBV7-2 to TRBJ2-2, with D tentatively TRBD2 (6 bases). The CDR3 sequence is 14 residues long. CDR1 is SGHTA and CDR2 is FQGNSA in the germline V gene. V lost 0 bases to trimming and J lost 6 bases, with 8 bases between them. The DNA for the CDR3 is TGTGCCAGCAGCTTAGCGGGGGAGGCCGGGGAGCTGTTTTTT. Amino acid sequence: CASSLAGEAGELFF.

With respect to this clonotype: A junction boundary mismatches the germline segment, possibly from a read error. The J gene is TRBJ2-7, the V gene TRBV10-3, with 7 bases fitting TRBD2. The CDR3 consists of 12 residues. Per germline, CDR1 ENHRY and CDR2 SYGVKD. CDR3 coding DNA: TGTGCCACCAGTATACGGGGGGACGAGCAGTACTTC. This translates into CATSIRGDEQYF.